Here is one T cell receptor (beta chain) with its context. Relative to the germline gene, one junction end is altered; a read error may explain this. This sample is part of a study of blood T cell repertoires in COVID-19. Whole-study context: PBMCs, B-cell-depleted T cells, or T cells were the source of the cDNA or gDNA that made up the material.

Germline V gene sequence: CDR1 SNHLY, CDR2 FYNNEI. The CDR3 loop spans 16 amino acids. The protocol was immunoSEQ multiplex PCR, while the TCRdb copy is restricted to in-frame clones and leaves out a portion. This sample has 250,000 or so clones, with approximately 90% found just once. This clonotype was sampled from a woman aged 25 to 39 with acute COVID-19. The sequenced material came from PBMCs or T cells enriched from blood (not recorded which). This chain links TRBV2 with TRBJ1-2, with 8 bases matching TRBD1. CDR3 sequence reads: CASSDQQGVANYVYTF. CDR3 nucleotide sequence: TGTGCCAGCAGTGACCAACAGGGGGTAGCTAACTATGTCTACACCTTC.